One and the same sample provided the 29 T cell receptor beta chains below, sequenced in a study of response to subunit inactivated influenza vaccine. TCRdb fed the RT-PCR reads into MiXCR, producing one record per CDR3 protein. The table shows about 500,000 distinct CDR3 sequences, with approximately 16% occurring only once. This specimen was CD4+ T cells sorted from PBMCs, taken roughly 24 months after vaccination. Receptors originate from a man between 50 and 69 years old who received an inactivated influenza vaccine.

In its sample, this clonotype was seen many times. The chain combines TRBV9 with TRBJ1-4, with D unclear. With 1 base removed from V and 0 bases from J, the gap between germline ends came to 4 bases. CDR1 SGDLS and CDR2 YYNGEE come from the germline V gene. The CDR3 length is 14 residues. CDR3 nucleotide sequence: TGTGCCAGCAGCGTACAAGCAACTAATGAAAAACTGTTTTTT. It encodes CASSVQATNEKLFF. The variable domain in full, completed from reference TRBV9 and TRBJ1-4, reads DSGVTQTPKHLITATGQRVTLRCSPRSGDLSVYWYQQSLDQGLQFLIQYYNGEERAKGNILERFSAQQFPDLHSELNLSSLELGDSALYFCASSVQATNEKLFFGSGTQLSVL.

The chain links TRBV6-2 or TRBV6-3 to TRBJ2-1, with TRBD2 matching over 11 bases. With 3 bases clipped from V and 0 bases from J, the junction kept 7 bases outside the gene matches. The CDR3 covers 18 residues. Germline V CDR1 and CDR2: MNHEY, SVGEGT. The CDR3 DNA is TGTGCCAGCAGTTATCTAGCGGGGGGCTCGAGCTCCTACAATGAGCAGTTCTTC. The encoded protein is CASSYLAGGSSSYNEQFF.

Only a few counts were recorded for this clonotype. The chain uses TRBV18 and TRBJ2-2; 9 positions match TRBD1. Germline V gene lookup returns CDR1 KGHSH and CDR2 LQKENI. V was clipped by 7 bases and J by 6 bases; unmatched bases: 6. The CDR3 sequence is 14 residues long. CDR3 loop: CASLDRGRAGELFF. The CDR3 region has the DNA TGTGCCAGCTTGGACAGGGGAAGAGCCGGGGAGCTGTTTTTT.

The sample holds many counts of this clonotype. The chain employs TRBV12-3 or TRBV12-4 and TRBJ2-7; D unresolved. This CDR3 contains 12 residues. The germline V and J ends were trimmed by 5 bases and 6 bases, with 11 bases remaining between them. The CDR3 sequence: CASSRAGVEQYF. The CDR3 region has the DNA TGTGCCAGCAGTCGGGCAGGCGTCGAGCAGTACTTC.

V gene TRBV4-3 combines with J gene TRBJ1-2; possible D gene TRBD1, 5 bases. Germline lookup yields CDR1 LGHNA and CDR2 YSLEER. The CDR3 totals 16 residues. The V end lost 0 bases, the J end lost 4 bases, and 15 bases lay between the germline ends. CDR3 region: CASSQDLNRGVYGYTF. The CDR3 region has the DNA TGCGCCAGCAGCCAAGATTTGAATCGGGGGGTCTATGGCTACACCTTC.

This clonotype was seen repeatedly, ten times or more. The chain is built from TRBV15 and TRBJ2-5; 7 nucleotides align to TRBD2. Germline V lookup: CDR1 LNHNV, CDR2 YYDKDF (reference sequence). V lost 5 bases to trimming and J lost 1 base; unmatched junction nucleotides: 4. This CDR3 is 14 amino acids long. The CDR3 DNA is TGTGCCACCAGCGCGCGCGGGGGCCAAGAGACCCAGTACTTC. Encoded protein: CATSARGGQETQYF.

This clonotype has a handful of counts. This sequence joins TRBV5-1 and TRBJ2-1; D gene uncertain. V was trimmed by 1 base and J by 5 bases, leaving 13 bases between them. The CDR3 runs to 15 residues. In germline, CDR1 is SGHRS, CDR2 YFSETQ. CDR3 coding DNA: TGCGCCAGCAGCTTGCAGAAGGTGCTAAACAATGAGCAGTTCTTC. Translated, it gives CASSLQKVLNNEQFF.

The table lists this clonotype with many counts. The chain is built from TRBV28 and TRBJ1-1, with no clear D. Trimming pared 3 bases from V and 5 bases from J, leaving 13 bases between. Looked up from germline, CDR1 is MDHEN and CDR2 is SYDVKM. The CDR3 contains 14 residues. CDR3 sequence reads: CASSFPAPGTEAFF. CDR3 coding DNA: TGTGCCAGCAGTTTTCCCGCCCCGGGGACTGAAGCTTTCTTT. Combining the CDR3 with reference TRBV28 and TRBJ1-1 gives the whole variable domain DVKVTQSSRYLVKRTGEKVFLECVQDMDHENMFWYRQDPGLGLRLIYFSYDVKMKEKGDIPEGYSVSREKKERFSLILESASTNQTSMYLCASSFPAPGTEAFFGQGTRLTVV.

This clonotype was found a few times. The V and J genes are TRBV21-1 and TRBJ1-6; TRBD1, the table's D call, was not compared with the DNA. TRBV21-1 is annotated as a pseudogene. The CDR3 extends over 16 amino acids. The CDR3 reads CASGRQGPKLRSPLHF. As DNA, the CDR3 is TGTGCCAGCGGACGACAGGGCCCAAAATTGCGTTCACCCCTCCACTTT.

This clonotype was recorded at least ten times. The chain is built from TRBV27 and TRBJ2-3, with a tentative D call TRBD1 (6 bases). V was pared by 5 bases and J by 2 bases, with 11 bases between. From germline, CDR1 is MNHEY and CDR2 SMNVEV (reference sequence). The CDR3 runs 14 residues. DNA for the CDR3: TGTGCCAGCAGTCCAGACAGGTACACAGATACGCAGTATTTT. Amino acid sequence: CASSPDRYTDTQYF.

The J gene is TRBJ1-1, the V gene TRBV18; 9 bases are shared with TRBD1. V was clipped by 2 bases and J by 6 bases; unmatched bases: 7. This CDR3 is 15 amino acids long. Per the germline V gene, CDR1 is KGHSH and CDR2 is LQKENI. CDR3 in amino acids: CASSPNRGPAAEAFF. CDR3 DNA: TGTGCCAGCTCACCAAACAGGGGGCCGGCAGCTGAAGCTTTCTTT.

This clonotype was seen at least ten times. This rearrangement joins TRBV12-3 or TRBV12-4 to TRBJ2-7; D assignment may be TRBD1 or TRBD2 (6 bases each). Trimming took 8 bases from V and 0 from J, leaving 14 bases between them. The length of the CDR3 is 14 residues. CDR3 in amino acids: CASSSGGGSYEQYF. The CDR3 bases are TGTGCCAGCTCCTCAGGAGGGGGCTCCTACGAGCAGTACTTC.

The CDR3 DNA sequence: TGCAGTGCGCGGAGTATTAGATACGAGCAGTACTTC. Amino acid sequence: CSARSIRYEQYF. The chain uses TRBV20-1 and TRBJ2-7; D is undetermined. CDR3 length: 12 residues. The V end was cut by 6 bases, the J end by 4 bases, with 13 bases between. Looked up from germline, CDR1 is DFQATT and CDR2 is SNEGSKA (reference sequence).

CDR3 sequence (DNA): TGTGCCAGCTCTCTCGGGACAGCGGACAATGAGCAGTTCTTC. Translating gives CASSLGTADNEQFF. J is TRBJ2-1 and V is TRBV18; 7 nucleotides agree with TRBD1. The V gene end was trimmed by 6 bases and the J gene end by 5 bases; junction bases not matched to a gene: 7. There are 14 residues in the CDR3. Germline values: CDR1 KGHSH, CDR2 LQKENI.

This clonotype was observed a few times. The chain links TRBV10-3 to TRBJ2-3, with D perhaps TRBD1 (5 bases). The V gene lost 3 bases and the J gene lost 0 bases, with 13 bases spanning the gap. The germline gives CDR1 ENHRY, CDR2 SYGVKD. The CDR3 totals 16 residues. The CDR3 protein is CAISDTGTSSTDTQYF. Written as DNA, the CDR3 is TGTGCCATCAGTGACACAGGTACCTCTAGCACAGATACGCAGTATTTT.

The rearrangement uses TRBV15 and TRBJ1-1, with D possibly matching TRBD1 (6 bases). From germline, CDR1 is LNHNV and CDR2 YYDKDF (reference sequence). V shed 1 base and J shed 5 bases, with 17 bases lying between them. This CDR3 contains 16 residues. The CDR3 is CATSRGWGGQQTEAFF. Here the CDR3 DNA reads TGTGCCACCAGCAGAGGTTGGGGTGGACAGCAAACTGAAGCTTTCTTT.

This clonotype was seen a handful of times. The V and J genes are TRBV27 and TRBJ1-4; D uncertain. CDR3 length: 13 amino acids. Trimming cost V 2 bases and J 7 bases, with 8 bases left between them. Germline V gene lookup returns CDR1 MNHEY and CDR2 SMNVEV (reference sequence). The CDR3 loop reads CASSLLGGEKLFF. CDR3 nucleotides: TGTGCCAGCAGTTTACTGGGAGGTGAAAAACTGTTTTTT. Looking up the rest from reference TRBV27 and TRBJ1-4 gives the full variable domain: EAQVTQNPRYLITVTGKKLTVTCSQNMNHEYMSWYRQDPGLGLRQIYYSMNVEVTDKGDVPEGYKVSRKEKRNFPLILESPSPNQTSLYFCASSLLGGEKLFFGSGTQLSVL.

This clonotype was found a few times. The rearrangement joins TRBV12-3 or TRBV12-4 to TRBJ2-7, with 9 nucleotides matching TRBD2. J was trimmed by 2 bases and V by 7 bases; bases with no gene match: 6. The CDR3 is 14 amino acids. This CDR3 is CASTIAGDPYEQYF. CDR3 nucleotide sequence: TGTGCCAGCACCATAGCGGGGGACCCCTACGAGCAGTACTTC.

This clonotype was detected a few times. The J gene is TRBJ1-4, the V gene TRBV5-5; D is possibly TRBD1 (6 bases). This CDR3 is 14 amino acids long. Germline V gives CDR1 SGHKS, CDR2 YYEKEE (reference sequence). V was pared by 1 base and J by 5 bases, with 9 bases between. The CDR3: CASSLTGRNEKLFF. CDR3 nucleotides: TGTGCCAGCAGCTTGACAGGGCGGAATGAAAAACTGTTTTTT.

The chain joins TRBV7-2 to TRBJ2-5; 9 bases line up with TRBD2. The junction had 12 bases not matched to a gene; V was cut back by 7 bases and J by 9 bases. CDR1 and CDR2 from the germline V gene are SGHTA and FQGNSA. CDR3 length: 14 amino acids. The CDR3: CASIPRGLAYPQYF. The CDR3 DNA is TGTGCCAGCATCCCCCGGGGACTAGCTTATCCCCAGTACTTC.

The rearrangement joins TRBV5-5 to TRBJ1-2; 8 nucleotides line up with TRBD1. This CDR3 has 14 amino acids. Germline assignment: CDR1 SGHKS and CDR2 YYEKEE (reference sequence). J was trimmed by 8 bases and V by 4 bases; bases with no gene match: 10. The CDR3 reads CASSERATGEGYTF. The DNA of the CDR3 is TGTGCCAGCAGCGAACGGGCGACAGGGGAGGGCTACACCTTC.

The gene calls are TRBV5-1 and TRBJ2-2; D might be TRBD1 or TRBD2, each matching 5 bases. CDR1 and CDR2 from the germline V gene are SGHRS and YFSETQ. The CDR3 loop spans 15 amino acids. V was trimmed by 2 bases and J by 0 bases, leaving 8 bases between them. The CDR3 is CASSFQGANTGELFF. DNA of the CDR3: TGCGCCAGCAGCTTTCAGGGAGCGAACACCGGGGAGCTGTTTTTT.

This clonotype was observed a handful of times. This chain connects TRBV5-1 to TRBJ1-1; D is unclear. The CDR3 runs 14 residues. Germline CDR1 is SGHRS and CDR2 is YFSETQ. Trimming removed 3 bases from V and 4 bases from J, with 13 bases in between. CDR3 nucleotide sequence: TGCGCCAGCAGCTCTGCGGGCCTTCTCACTGAAGCTTTCTTT. Its protein is CASSSAGLLTEAFF. The full variable domain, in which reference TRBV5-1 and TRBJ1-1 provide the parts outside the CDR3, is KAGVTQTPRYLIKTRGQQVTLSCSPISGHRSVSWYQQTPGQGLQFLFEYFSETQRNKGNFPGRFSGRQFSNSRSEMNVSTLELGDSALYLCASSSAGLLTEAFFGQGTRLTVV.

The CDR3 DNA reads as TGTGCCAGCGGCCCTTTCGGGCCCTCGAACACCGGGGAGCTGTTTTTT. This sequence encodes CASGPFGPSNTGELFF. The rearrangement links TRBV7-9 to TRBJ2-2; no clear D gene. Trimming shortened V by 8 bases and J by 0 bases, and 16 bases separated the two germline ends. CDR1 and CDR2 (germline): SEHNR, FQNEAQ (reference sequence). The CDR3 totals 16 residues.

V and J are TRBV2 and TRBJ1-1; D possibly corresponds to TRBD1 (5 bases). V was cut by 8 bases and J by 5 bases, with 9 bases left in between. Looked up from germline, CDR1 is SNHLY and CDR2 is FYNNEI. This CDR3 has 11 residues. CDR3 sequence: CASSGRTEAFF. For the CDR3, the DNA is TGTGCCAGCTCAGGGAGAACTGAAGCTTTCTTT.

The rearrangement links TRBV25-1 to TRBJ2-4; TRBD2 agrees at 13 bases. Trimming took 2 bases from V and 1 from J; bases not matched to a gene: 2. The CDR3 contains 17 residues. Germline V gene sequence: CDR1 MGHDK, CDR2 SYGVNS. CDR3 nucleotide sequence: TGTGCCAGCAGTGAAGGGACTAGCGGGGACGCCAAAAACATTCAGTACTTC. Its protein is CASSEGTSGDAKNIQYF.

The CDR3, as DNA: TGTGCCACCAGTGATTGGGCGGTCGGGGGGCGCGGTGAGCAGTTCTTC. Translated, it gives CATSDWAVGGRGEQFF. The chain combines TRBV24-1 with TRBJ2-1; TRBD2 might be the D (7 bases). This CDR3 is built from 16 residues. Trimming removed 2 bases at V and 9 bases at J, with 19 bases between. In germline, CDR1 is KGHDR, CDR2 SFDVKD.

The CDR3 sequence is CSAAAGPGASSPQHF. In nucleotides, the CDR3 is TGCAGTGCTGCCGCCGGACCGGGGGCAAGTAGTCCCCAGCATTTT. J is TRBJ1-5 and V is TRBV20-1; tentative D call: TRBD1 (6 bases). V gave up 5 bases and J gave up 10 bases, with 24 bases separating them. The CDR3 runs to 15 residues. CDR1 and CDR2 from the germline V gene are DFQATT and SNEGSKA (reference sequence).

The chain has TRBV6-5 and TRBJ1-1; D gene uncertain. Germline values: CDR1 MNHEY, CDR2 SVGAGI. The V and J ends lost 2 bases and 4 bases respectively, with 11 bases between them. This CDR3 contains 14 residues. CDR3: CASSYQAVSTEAFF. The CDR3 DNA reads as TGTGCCAGCAGTTACCAGGCCGTGAGCACTGAAGCTTTCTTT.